These 21 T cell receptor beta chains were all obtained from the same sample, sequenced in a study of T cell responses to AZD1222 COVID-19 vaccine. The method was immunoSEQ multiplex PCR; TCRdb's version includes in-frame clones alone and lacks a portion of them. The repertoire holds about 130,000 clones, with about nine tenths as singletons. The sample was peripheral blood, taken 28 days after the second AZD1222 dose. The receptors were gathered from an adult who received the AZD1222 COVID-19 vaccine.

This sequence joins TRBV4-2 and TRBJ2-7; 7 nucleotides line up with TRBD2. In germline, CDR1 is LGHNA, CDR2 YNFKEQ. The CDR3 loop spans 14 amino acids. J lost 0 bases, V lost 4 bases, and 3 bases had no gene match. The CDR3 DNA sequence: TGTGCCAGCAGCCTCGGGGGGTCCTCCTACGAGCAGTACTTC. It codes for CASSLGGSSYEQYF.

The CDR3 sequence is CASSESRGSAEAFF. CDR3 DNA sequence: TGCGCCAGCAGTGAGTCGAGGGGTTCCGCTGAAGCTTTCTTT. This chain links TRBV10-1 with TRBJ1-1, with D maybe TRBD1 (5 bases). Deletions cut 0 bases from V and 6 bases from J, with 11 bases between. The germline V gene has CDR1 WNHNN and CDR2 SYGVQD (reference sequence). The length of the CDR3 is 14 residues.

The V gene is TRBV4-2, the J gene TRBJ2-2; no firm D call. CDR1 is LGHNA, CDR2 YNFKEQ, per germline. Trimming left V 2 bases short and J 3 bases short, with 10 bases between. This CDR3 spans 15 amino acids. The chain's CDR3 is CASSQRTDYTGELFF. DNA for the CDR3: TGTGCCAGCAGCCAACGCACAGACTACACCGGGGAGCTGTTTTTT.

The rearrangement joins TRBV28 to TRBJ1-5; no clear D. Germline V gives CDR1 MDHEN, CDR2 SYDVKM. V shed 8 bases and J shed 4 bases, with 9 bases lying between them. The CDR3 runs to 12 residues. CDR3 nucleotide sequence: TGTGCCAGCTCTACAGCAAATCAGCCCCAGCATTTT. Translating gives CASSTANQPQHF.

The V gene is TRBV19, the J gene TRBJ1-5; possibly TRBD1 for D (5 bases). Trimming took off 7 bases at V and 4 bases at J, with 8 bases between the two ends. Germline values: CDR1 LNHDA, CDR2 SQIVND (reference sequence). The CDR3 spans 12 residues. CDR3 in DNA: TGTGCCAGTAACAGGCCTAATCAGCCCCAGCATTTT. Protein sequence: CASNRPNQPQHF.

This chain links TRBV7-2 with TRBJ1-1, with a weak D call TRBD1 (6 bases). CDR3 length equals 13 residues. Per germline, CDR1 SGHTA and CDR2 FQGNSA. V dropped 4 bases and J dropped 4 bases, with 10 bases sitting between them. Here the CDR3 DNA reads TGTGCCAGCAGCTCGGGGGCTGGCACTGAAGCTTTCTTT. Translation: CASSSGAGTEAFF.

This rearrangement joins TRBV11-2 to TRBJ2-1; TRBD1 matches at 10 bases. The J segment lost 8 bases and the V segment lost 5 bases, leaving 12 bases of the junction unmatched. Germline V lookup: CDR1 SGHAT, CDR2 FQNNGV. The CDR3 length is 16 residues. The CDR3: CASSRSPGQGLDEQFF. CDR3 DNA: TGTGCCAGCAGCCGGTCACCGGGACAGGGGCTCGATGAGCAGTTCTTC.

V gene TRBV6-2 or TRBV6-3 combines with J gene TRBJ2-1, with a tentative D call TRBD1 (6 bases). Per germline, CDR1 MNHEY and CDR2 SVGEGT. Trimming pared 4 bases from V and 3 bases from J, leaving 22 bases between. The CDR3 is made up of 18 amino acids. CDR3 in amino acids: CASSSSVTGWPYYNEQFF. CDR3 coding DNA: TGTGCCAGCAGTTCGAGCGTGACAGGCTGGCCTTACTACAATGAGCAGTTCTTC.

The chain carries TRBV7-2 and TRBJ1-1, with no clear D. This CDR3 is built from 13 residues. Per the germline V gene, CDR1 is SGHTA and CDR2 is FQGNSA. V was trimmed by 5 bases and J by 3 bases, leaving 10 bases between them. The CDR3, as DNA: TGTGCCAGCAGCCCCCGGCGGGACACTGAAGCTTTCTTT. It is translated as CASSPRRDTEAFF.

This clone has a single count. DNA for the CDR3: TGTGCCACCAGTGAGGCGGGTGGGACTGAAGCTTTCTTT. Its protein is CATSEAGGTEAFF. This chain uses TRBV24-1 with TRBJ1-1; D gene uncertain. V dropped 4 bases and J dropped 5 bases, with 10 bases sitting between them. This CDR3 is 13 amino acids long. CDR1 is KGHDR and CDR2 is SFDVKD in the germline V gene.

The gene calls are TRBV5-1 and TRBJ1-2; TRBD1 agrees at 9 bases. The CDR3 is made up of 15 amino acids. V gave up 4 bases and J gave up 1 base; unmatched junction bases: 5. Germline CDR1 and CDR2: SGHRS and YFSETQ. CDR3 sequence (DNA): TGCGCCAGCAGCCCCCAGGGACAGGGTAACTATGGCTACACCTTC. The encoded protein is CASSPQGQGNYGYTF. Complete variable domain (other parts from reference TRBV5-1 and TRBJ1-2): KAGVTQTPRYLIKTRGQQVTLSCSPISGHRSVSWYQQTPGQGLQFLFEYFSETQRNKGNFPGRFSGRQFSNSRSEMNVSTLELGDSALYLCASSPQGQGNYGYTFGSGTRLTVV.

V and J are TRBV11-2 and TRBJ1-1; 7 positions match TRBD1. V shed 3 bases, J shed 7 bases, and the junction held 5 bases outside the gene matches. Germline V gene sequence: CDR1 SGHAT, CDR2 FQNNGV. This CDR3 is built from 13 residues. The CDR3 DNA is TGTGCCAGCAGCTTCCGGACAGGAAATGAAGCTTTCTTT. This codes for CASSFRTGNEAFF.

This chain links TRBV2 with TRBJ1-5, with TRBD1 matching over 7 bases. With 5 bases clipped from V and 6 bases from J, the junction kept 4 bases outside the gene matches. Germline CDR1 SNHLY, CDR2 FYNNEI. The CDR3 runs to 13 residues. This CDR3 is CASSLQGPQPQHF. The CDR3 DNA is TGTGCCAGCAGTTTACAGGGGCCTCAGCCCCAGCATTTT.

V usage is TRBV9 and J usage is TRBJ1-6; D gene ambiguous. CDR1 and CDR2 from the germline V gene are SGDLS and YYNGEE. The CDR3 length is 13 residues. Trimming removed 4 bases at V and 7 bases at J, with 9 bases between. The CDR3 DNA follows: TGTGCCAGCAGCACTGACCCGAATTCACCCCTCCACTTT. It specifies CASSTDPNSPLHF.

The chain has TRBV6-7 and TRBJ2-5; D call uncertain. TRBV6-7 is treated as an ORF (open reading frame) with a function not yet certain. Trimming removed 9 bases from V and 1 base from J, with 9 bases in between. The length of the CDR3 is 12 residues. The CDR3 loop reads CASPPFQETQYF. CDR3 DNA: TGTGCCAGTCCACCCTTCCAAGAGACCCAGTACTTC.

This chain connects TRBV4-1 to TRBJ2-1; D is tentatively TRBD1 or TRBD2 (5 bases each). The CDR3 covers 17 residues. V was trimmed by 4 bases and J by 5 bases, leaving 21 bases between them. Germline loops: CDR1 MGHRA, CDR2 YSYEKL. In nucleotides, the CDR3 is TGCGCCAGCAGCCTGCACCCTCAGGGACGCCCAAACAATGAGCAGTTCTTC. Amino acids: CASSLHPQGRPNNEQFF.

V usage is TRBV30 and J usage is TRBJ1-1; a possible D gene is TRBD1 (6 bases). The germline V and J ends were trimmed by 4 bases and 6 bases, with 12 bases remaining between them. Germline CDR1 GTSNPN, CDR2 SVGIG (reference sequence). The CDR3 totals 12 residues. The CDR3 DNA is TGTGCCTGGAACCGGGGGGCCGCTGAAGCTTTCTTT. Translated: CAWNRGAAEAFF. The full variable domain, rest sourced from reference TRBV30 and TRBJ1-1, is SQTIHQWPATLVQPVGSPLSLECTVEGTSNPNLYWYRQAAGRGLQLLFYSVGIGQISSEVPQNLSASRPQDRQFILSSKKLLLSDSGFYLCAWNRGAAEAFFGQGTRLTVV.

The chain links TRBV19 to TRBJ1-4; D is possibly TRBD1 (5 bases). Trimming removed 7 bases from V and 4 bases from J, with 19 bases in between. The CDR3 is 16 residues long. The germline V gene encodes CDR1 LNHDA and CDR2 SQIVND (reference sequence). As DNA, the CDR3 is TGTGCCAGTACGGGGGGGTCGCTCGGAGGTAATGAAAAACTGTTTTTT. It translates to CASTGGSLGGNEKLFF. The entire variable domain, with the rest obtained from reference TRBV19 and TRBJ1-4, is as follows: DGGITQSPKYLFRKEGQNVTLSCEQNLNHDAMYWYRQDPGQGLRLIYYSQIVNDFQKGDIAEGYSVSREKKESFPLTVTSAQKNPTAFYLCASTGGSLGGNEKLFFGSGTQLSVL.

This clone has just one count. The J gene is TRBJ1-6, the V gene TRBV3-1 (or the pseudogene TRBV3-2); D might be TRBD1 (5 bases). The CDR3 has 14 residues. The germline V and J ends were trimmed by 0 bases and 8 bases, with 8 bases remaining between them. Germline lookup yields CDR1 LGHDT and CDR2 YNNKEL (reference sequence). The CDR3, as DNA: TGTGCCAGCAGCCAAGACGGGACCGATTCACCCCTCCACTTT. Protein sequence: CASSQDGTDSPLHF.

The chain links TRBV7-9 to TRBJ2-5; no clear D gene. Trimming took off 5 bases at V and 5 bases at J, with 9 bases between the two ends. CDR3 length: 12 residues. CDR1 and CDR2 from the germline V gene are SEHNR and FQNEAQ (reference sequence). This CDR3 reads CASSPEAETQYF. In DNA form, the CDR3 reads TGTGCCAGCAGCCCCGAGGCGGAGACCCAGTACTTC.

In this sample, this clone turned up once. The rearrangement links TRBV4-1 to TRBJ2-7, with 11 positions matching TRBD1. The CDR3 sequence is 16 residues long. From germline, CDR1 is MGHRA and CDR2 YSYEKL. Trimming removed 0 bases from V and 7 bases from J; junction bases left unmatched: 8. The CDR3 here is CASSQDPGQGAGEQYF. CDR3 sequence (DNA): TGCGCCAGCAGCCAAGATCCCGGACAGGGGGCTGGGGAGCAGTACTTC.